This is a list of T cell receptor beta chains from one sample in a study of shared clonotypes between healthy human individuals. Data came from immunoSEQ multiplex PCR; TCRdb stores just in-frame clones and leaves some out. The sample records about 2 million clones, about 95% being singletons. Sequenced: naive CD8+ T cells sorted from blood. The receptors shown here come from a man younger than 35 in good health. The conserved cysteine and the conserved F or W are not part of the CDR3 here.

CDR3 protein: ASSEALATGLQETQY; V gene: TRBV2; J gene: TRBJ2-5
CDR3 protein: ASSLTSGGKHEQY; V gene: TRBV7-3; J gene: TRBJ2-7
CDR3 protein: ASSIDLGWNTEAF; V gene: TRBV7-9; J gene: TRBJ1-1
CDR3 protein: ASSLAGGTDTQY; V gene: TRBV28; J gene: TRBJ2-3
CDR3 protein: ASSSLTSGQFYEQY; V gene: TRBV27; J gene: TRBJ2-7
CDR3 protein: AISESGKDTQY; V gene: TRBV10-3; J gene: TRBJ2-3
CDR3 protein: ASSLLDPTGVYEQY; V gene: TRBV27; J gene: TRBJ2-7
CDR3 protein: ASSTSPRDTGELF; V gene: TRBV13; J gene: TRBJ2-2
CDR3 protein: ASSEFNRDFQPQH; V gene: TRBV6-1; J gene: TRBJ1-5
CDR3 protein: ASSSNPSSYNEQF; V gene: TRBV7-9; J gene: TRBJ2-1
CDR3 protein: ASSLDSPGREQY; V gene: TRBV7-8; J gene: TRBJ2-7
CDR3 protein: ASSLSGYEQY; V gene: TRBV11-2; J gene: TRBJ2-7
CDR3 protein: ATSRTSYEQF; V gene: TRBV15; J gene: TRBJ2-1
CDR3 protein: ASSQVRGNEQF; V gene: TRBV4-3; J gene: TRBJ2-1
CDR3 protein: ASSDPDRPYSNQPQH; V gene: TRBV6-1; J gene: TRBJ1-5
CDR3 protein: ASSNSPGQGMYEQY; V gene: TRBV19; J gene: TRBJ2-7
CDR3 protein: ASSPDFTGELF; V gene: TRBV4-1; J gene: TRBJ2-2
CDR3 protein: ASSGDRGIMPLKNTEAF; V gene: TRBV6-1; J gene: TRBJ1-1
CDR3 protein: ASSAPWASGGSYEQY; V gene: TRBV13; J gene: TRBJ2-7
CDR3 protein: ASSQGGQGAKDTQY; V gene: TRBV4-1; J gene: TRBJ2-3
CDR3 protein: ASRPRNTGELF; V gene: TRBV19; J gene: TRBJ2-2
CDR3 protein: ASSHGGGSYEQY; V gene: TRBV27; J gene: TRBJ2-7
CDR3 protein: ASSLEGNSGNTIY; V gene: TRBV7-9; J gene: TRBJ1-3
CDR3 protein: ASSRVPGYEQY; V gene: TRBV5-8; J gene: TRBJ2-7
CDR3 protein: ASSFGQGASPLH; V gene: TRBV5-1; J gene: TRBJ1-6
CDR3 protein: AWSPSEDWMGLVTEAF; V gene: TRBV30; J gene: TRBJ1-1
CDR3 protein: ASRSLGQREGREDTQY; V gene: TRBV12-2; J gene: TRBJ2-3
CDR3 protein: ASRTDASYEQY; V gene: TRBV27; J gene: TRBJ2-7
CDR3 protein: ASSHSGGDPYEQY; V gene: TRBV28; J gene: TRBJ2-7
CDR3 protein: AISETGNYGYT; V gene: TRBV10-3; J gene: TRBJ1-2
CDR3 protein: ASSYWREYDTGELF; V gene: TRBV6-6; J gene: TRBJ2-2
CDR3 protein: ASSLANRGLYQETQY; V gene: TRBV5-1; J gene: TRBJ2-5
CDR3 protein: ASSKGPGGIDEQY; V gene: TRBV21-1; J gene: TRBJ2-7
CDR3 protein: ASSSYSVTEQY; V gene: TRBV19; J gene: TRBJ2-7
CDR3 protein: ASSSDRYDDISGNTIY; V gene: TRBV11-3; J gene: TRBJ1-3
CDR3 protein: ASSEALGYYGYT; V gene: TRBV6-1; J gene: TRBJ1-2
CDR3 protein: ASSARKPTNEKLF; V gene: TRBV11-3; J gene: TRBJ1-4
CDR3 protein: ASSFGARGSYEQY; V gene: TRBV4-2; J gene: TRBJ2-7
CDR3 protein: ASAPLGLEPGNYGYT; V gene: TRBV5-1; J gene: TRBJ1-2
CDR3 protein: ASSQGSGGSYMDEQY; V gene: TRBV4-3; J gene: TRBJ2-7
CDR3 protein: ASSSGTNSYEQY; V gene: TRBV13; J gene: TRBJ2-7
CDR3 protein: APPRLVSGNYGYT; V gene: TRBV19; J gene: TRBJ1-2
CDR3 protein: ASFNLWGRHNEQF; V gene: TRBV2; J gene: TRBJ2-1
CDR3 protein: ATSSGTGRTEAF; V gene: TRBV15; J gene: TRBJ1-1
CDR3 protein: ASSLDGYSGNTIY; V gene: TRBV5-4; J gene: TRBJ1-3